A selection of T cell receptor beta chains follows, all from one sample in a study of blood T cell repertoires in COVID-19. Using immunoSEQ multiplex PCR, the repertoire was profiled, and TCRdb retains in-frame clones only, with some absent. Of about 68,000 clones listed, less than 90% are singletons. The sample consisted of peripheral blood. These receptor sequences come from a man aged 45-65 years with active COVID-19. The CDR3 runs from the conserved cysteine through the conserved F or W. Each record gives: V gene, clone size, D gene, J gene, CDR3 protein. The D gene is left open where the match is weak. The size of a clone is reported for some rows only, either as once, few or many, or as a class for expanded clones.

V gene: TRBV5-1
clone size: few
D gene: NA
J gene: TRBJ2-7
CDR3 protein: CASSSTTEPPIYEQYF

V gene: TRBV29-1
clone size: NA
D gene: NA
J gene: TRBJ2-2
CDR3 protein: CSVHVQDTGELFF

V gene: TRBV7-2
clone size: NA
D gene: TRBD2
J gene: TRBJ2-7
CDR3 protein: CASSRPALTSGSYEQYF

V gene: TRBV4-2
clone size: NA
D gene: TRBD2
J gene: TRBJ2-1
CDR3 protein: CASSQDPSGYNEQFF

V gene: TRBV18
clone size: NA
D gene: NA
J gene: TRBJ1-1
CDR3 protein: CASSPSEPPQTEAFF

V gene: TRBV11-2
clone size: medium-sized
D gene: NA
J gene: TRBJ1-6
CDR3 protein: CASSLQTGFNSPLHF

V gene: TRBV4-2
clone size: NA
D gene: NA
J gene: TRBJ2-1
CDR3 protein: CASSQRPADTEQFF

V gene: TRBV7-2
clone size: once
D gene: TRBD1
J gene: TRBJ1-2
CDR3 protein: CASSRDRGREGYTF

V gene: TRBV5-4
clone size: NA
D gene: TRBD1
J gene: TRBJ2-7
CDR3 protein: CASRVGGTGTFEQYF

V gene: TRBV5-1
clone size: NA
D gene: TRBD1
J gene: TRBJ1-2
CDR3 protein: CASSPGTGANYGYTF

V gene: TRBV6-6
clone size: NA
D gene: NA
J gene: TRBJ2-1
CDR3 protein: CASWVSFNEQFF

V gene: TRBV27
clone size: NA
D gene: TRBD1
J gene: TRBJ2-2
CDR3 protein: CASRGQAYTGELFF

V gene: TRBV14
clone size: NA
D gene: NA
J gene: TRBJ2-7
CDR3 protein: CASSQGLGANYEQYF

V gene: TRBV5-1
clone size: NA
D gene: NA
J gene: TRBJ2-2
CDR3 protein: CASSLEAQGGTGELFF

V gene: TRBV4-3
clone size: NA
D gene: TRBD2
J gene: TRBJ2-5
CDR3 protein: CASSQGISGAVETQYF

V gene: TRBV9
clone size: NA
D gene: TRBD2
J gene: TRBJ2-5
CDR3 protein: CASSPGTSGGAEETQYF

V gene: TRBV3-1/TRBV3-2
clone size: NA
D gene: NA
J gene: TRBJ1-1
CDR3 protein: CASSPGSSNTEAFF

V gene: TRBV9
clone size: NA
D gene: NA
J gene: TRBJ2-1
CDR3 protein: CASSVSPTTRGLYNEQFF

V gene: TRBV19
clone size: NA
D gene: NA
J gene: TRBJ1-5
CDR3 protein: CASSPGTTNQPQHF

V gene: TRBV29-1
clone size: NA
D gene: NA
J gene: TRBJ1-4
CDR3 protein: CSVPGGLDEKLFF

V gene: TRBV6-4
clone size: NA
D gene: TRBD1
J gene: TRBJ1-5
CDR3 protein: CASSDRGDREADQPQHF

V gene: TRBV29-1
clone size: NA
D gene: NA
J gene: TRBJ2-1
CDR3 protein: CSVPSRGGDNEQFF

V gene: TRBV27
clone size: NA
D gene: NA
J gene: TRBJ1-5
CDR3 protein: CASSLRGVFPVRNYSNQPQHF

V gene: TRBV9
clone size: NA
D gene: NA
J gene: TRBJ2-1
CDR3 protein: CASSVRTELQTEEQFF

V gene: TRBV7-2
clone size: NA
D gene: TRBD1
J gene: TRBJ2-6
CDR3 protein: CASSLRDRGIPGANVLTF

V gene: TRBV5-1
clone size: NA
D gene: NA
J gene: TRBJ1-4
CDR3 protein: CASSLGGDQLFF

V gene: TRBV6-1
clone size: NA
D gene: NA
J gene: TRBJ2-3
CDR3 protein: CASSESHFTDTQYF

V gene: TRBV3-1/TRBV3-2
clone size: once
D gene: NA
J gene: TRBJ2-5
CDR3 protein: CASSLQGLQLAQETQYF

V gene: TRBV27
clone size: NA
D gene: TRBD2
J gene: TRBJ2-7
CDR3 protein: CASSFGPGTSLGEQYF

V gene: TRBV19
clone size: once
D gene: NA
J gene: TRBJ2-3
CDR3 protein: CASTSTDTQYF

V gene: TRBV11-3
clone size: NA
D gene: TRBD2
J gene: TRBJ2-3
CDR3 protein: CASSLGTSVSDTQYF